These 22 T cell receptor beta chains were all obtained from the same sample, sequenced in a study of spatial heterogeneity in lung cancer. TCRdb re-derived calls from the 5' RACE reads in MiXCR, one entry per CDR3 protein. The repertoire has approximately 11,000 distinct CDR3 sequences, about 18% of them found once; the top ten carry roughly half. Specified time point: sample taken at primary tumor resection. Whole RNA, isolated from tumor, nontumor lung or frozen PBMC, was sequenced without prior sorting. The source material was PBMCs, sampled at surgery. The receptors derive from a male donor with early-stage non-small cell lung cancer.

This clonotype was detected only a few times. This chain uses TRBV3-1 with TRBJ1-4; possible D gene TRBD1, 5 bases. Germline CDR1 and CDR2: LGHDT and YNNKEL (reference sequence). This CDR3 region has 15 residues. The V end lost 4 bases, the J end lost 5 bases, and 14 bases lay between the germline ends. DNA for the CDR3: TGTGCCAGCAGCCCGAGGGACGGACGAAATGAAAAACTGTTTTTT. It encodes CASSPRDGRNEKLFF.

On this clonotype: A junction boundary mismatches the germline segment, possibly from a read error. The V gene is TRBV7-7, the J gene TRBJ2-1, with D unclear. There are 13 residues in the CDR3. Germline CDR1 and CDR2: SSHAT and FNYEAQ (reference sequence). The CDR3 loop reads CASSPTEYNEQFF. The CDR3 DNA is TGTGCTAGCAGCCCGACGGAGTACAATGAGCAGTTCTTC.

By share of the sample, this clonotype is medium-sized. The V and J genes are TRBV9 and TRBJ2-1; 13 nucleotides agree with TRBD2. CDR3 length equals 15 residues. Germline V gene data show CDR1 as SGDLS and CDR2 as YYNGEE. The junction had 5 bases not matched to a gene; V was cut back by 4 bases and J by 7 bases. CDR3 amino acids: CASSRSGLAGNEQFF. The CDR3 DNA sequence: TGTGCCAGCAGCCGGTCGGGACTAGCGGGAAATGAGCAGTTCTTC.

This clonotype was detected ten times or more. The CDR3 sequence: CASSLHPTAGYGYTF. Here the CDR3 DNA reads TGTGCCAGTAGTCTCCACCCGACGGCTGGCTATGGCTACACCTTC. This chain connects TRBV19 to TRBJ1-2; D is unclear. This CDR3 region has 15 residues. The V gene lost 5 bases and the J gene lost 4 bases, with 17 bases spanning the gap. Germline CDR1 and CDR2: LNHDA and SQIVND (reference sequence).

The DNA for the CDR3 is TGCAGTGCTAAATCCCGGGACAGGGCTACCGGGGAGCTGTTTTTT. Protein product: CSAKSRDRATGELFF. The J gene is TRBJ2-2, the V gene TRBV20-1, with TRBD1 matching over 9 bases. V shed 4 bases and J 5 bases; nucleotides not matched to a gene: 8. CDR1 and CDR2 from the germline V gene are DFQATT and SNEGSKA (reference sequence). This CDR3 is built from 15 residues.

The chain has TRBV3-1 and TRBJ2-6; D may be TRBD1 (6 bases). Germline lookup yields CDR1 LGHDT and CDR2 YNNKEL (reference sequence). This CDR3 has 18 amino acids. Trimming stripped 4 bases from V and 0 bases from J, with 16 bases between. The CDR3 region is CASSRARGDNSGANVLTF. The CDR3 DNA reads as TGTGCCAGCAGCCGGGCAAGAGGGGACAACTCTGGGGCCAACGTCCTGACTTTC.

The table lists this clonotype with many counts. The V gene is TRBV12-3 or TRBV12-4, the J gene TRBJ2-1; TRBD1 aligns across 8 bases. CDR3 length: 12 amino acids. With V trimmed by 6 bases and J by 9 bases, 4 bases remained unmatched. CDR3 DNA: TGTGCCAGCAGCTCACAGGGGGGTGAGCAGTTCTTC. Protein sequence: CASSSQGGEQFF.

About this clonotype itself: A read error may explain this, as a much larger clone is one base away. The chain combines TRBV24-1 with TRBJ2-3; D is unresolved. Trimming took off 2 bases at V and 3 bases at J, with 14 bases between the two ends. The CDR3 runs to 16 residues. Germline-derived CDR1 and CDR2 are KGHDR and SFDVKD. The CDR3 coding sequence is TGTGCCACCAGTGATTCTCCAACGGGCTTAACAGATACGCAGTATTTT. Amino acid sequence: CATSDSPTGLTDTQYF.

This chain links TRBV28 with TRBJ1-5; unclear D gene. The CDR3 spans 16 residues. Trimming left V 4 bases short and J 3 bases short, with 16 bases between. Germline V gives CDR1 MDHEN, CDR2 SYDVKM. The CDR3 sequence is CASSWPAAGNNQPQHF. The CDR3 DNA follows: TGTGCCAGCAGTTGGCCGGCGGCGGGCAACAATCAGCCCCAGCATTTT.

This clonotype showed up many times. J is TRBJ2-5 and V is TRBV5-1; the D is unclear. The CDR3 is 14 residues long. The germline V gene encodes CDR1 SGHRS and CDR2 YFSETQ. V lost 0 bases to trimming and J lost 1 base, with 7 bases between them. DNA of the CDR3: TGCGCCAGCAGCTTGGTGCGCCCCCAAGAGACCCAGTACTTC. This gives the protein CASSLVRPQETQYF. The complete variable domain, with remaining parts taken from reference TRBV5-1 and TRBJ2-5, reads KAGVTQTPRYLIKTRGQQVTLSCSPISGHRSVSWYQQTPGQGLQFLFEYFSETQRNKGNFPGRFSGRQFSNSRSEMNVSTLELGDSALYLCASSLVRPQETQYFGPGTRLLVL.

This clonotype has a handful of counts. This chain uses TRBV2 with TRBJ2-7; TRBD2 agrees at 7 bases. Germline V CDR1 and CDR2: SNHLY, FYNNEI. This CDR3 has 11 residues. Germline trimming cut 6 bases from V and 7 bases from J; bases unmatched to any gene: 3. The CDR3 here is CASRGEGEQYF. The CDR3 DNA is TGTGCCAGCAGGGGGGAGGGGGAGCAGTACTTC. The full variable domain, rest sourced from reference TRBV2 and TRBJ2-7, is EPEVTQTPSHQVTQMGQEVILRCVPISNHLYFYWYRQILGQKVEFLVSFYNNEISEKSEIFDDQFSVERPDGSNFTLKIRSTKLEDSAMYFCASRGEGEQYFGPGTRLTVT.

The table lists this clonotype with many counts. The rearrangement links TRBV7-8 to TRBJ2-3; 9 bases map to TRBD2. Germline trimming cut 3 bases from V and 6 bases from J; bases unmatched to any gene: 4. The CDR3 is made up of 14 amino acids. Germline values: CDR1 SGHVS, CDR2 FQNEAQ. The CDR3 nucleotides are TGTGCCAGCAGCTTTGCGGGAGGGGGTGATACGCAGTATTTT. Amino acid sequence: CASSFAGGGDTQYF.

This rearrangement joins TRBV3-1 to TRBJ2-3, with 16 nucleotides matching TRBD2. Germline assignment: CDR1 LGHDT and CDR2 YNNKEL (reference sequence). V lost 4 bases to trimming and J lost 2 bases; unmatched junction nucleotides: 9. This CDR3 region has 19 residues. For the CDR3, the DNA is TGTGCCAGCAGCCGAGGGACTAGCGGGAGGGCGTCCTACACAGATACGCAGTATTTT. Protein product: CASSRGTSGRASYTDTQYF.

This clonotype was observed at least ten times. The chain joins TRBV7-9 to TRBJ2-3, with a possible D match to TRBD1 (7 bases). The CDR3 contains 14 residues. Trimming stripped 4 bases from V and 1 base from J, with 9 bases between. CDR1 and CDR2 from the germline V gene are SEHNR and FQNEAQ (reference sequence). This chain's CDR3 is CASSSRGGTDTQYF. CDR3 in DNA: TGTGCCAGCAGCTCCAGGGGGGGCACAGATACGCAGTATTTT.

This clonotype has ten or more counts. The chain uses TRBV13 and TRBJ2-1; 8 bases agree with TRBD2. V lost 2 bases and J lost 0; bases outside the gene matches: 6. This CDR3 comprises 17 residues. Germline assignment: CDR1 PRHDT and CDR2 FYEKMQ (reference sequence). The DNA for the CDR3 is TGTGCCAGCAGCTTACCCTCCAGCGGGAGCTCCTACAATGAGCAGTTCTTC. Translating gives CASSLPSSGSSYNEQFF.

The rearrangement uses TRBV27 and TRBJ2-1; D may be TRBD2 (5 bases). The CDR3 has 14 residues. V lost 5 bases and J 7 bases, leaving 15 bases between the germline ends. Per the germline V gene, CDR1 is MNHEY and CDR2 is SMNVEV (reference sequence). The CDR3 loop reads CASSQQLVINEQFF. The CDR3 region has the DNA TGTGCCAGCAGTCAGCAACTAGTTATAAATGAGCAGTTCTTC.

The chain is built from TRBV10-3 and TRBJ2-7; no definite D call. Germline-derived CDR1 and CDR2 are ENHRY and SYGVKD. This CDR3 has 12 amino acids. Between the trimmed V and J ends, which lost 0 bases and 1 base, there was a span of 1 base. CDR3 amino acids: CAISESSYEQYF. CDR3 bases: TGTGCCATCAGTGAGTCTTCCTACGAGCAGTACTTC.

The V call is TRBV6-1, the J call TRBJ2-6, with D perhaps TRBD2 (5 bases). The length of the CDR3 is 16 residues. Per germline, CDR1 MNHNS and CDR2 SASEGT. V was cut by 2 bases and J by 1 base, with 9 bases left in between. The CDR3 nucleotides read TGTGCCAGCAGTGAATATCGCGGGTCTGGGGCCAACGTCCTGACTTTC. This codes for CASSEYRGSGANVLTF.

The rearrangement uses TRBV6-5 and TRBJ1-5, with TRBD1 matching 9 bases. The trim removed 4 bases at V and 2 bases at J, leaving 3 bases unmatched. In germline, CDR1 is MNHEY, CDR2 SVGAGI. The CDR3 loop spans 15 amino acids. CDR3 sequence: CASSLTGGRNQPQHF. The DNA for the CDR3 is TGTGCCAGCAGTTTGACAGGGGGTCGCAATCAGCCCCAGCATTTT.

A remark on this clonotype: One junction end disagrees with the germline gene, perhaps due to a read error. The chain combines TRBV7-2 with TRBJ2-7; 14 bases align to TRBD2. In germline, CDR1 is SGHTA, CDR2 FQGNSA. The CDR3 is 15 residues long. Here the CDR3 reads CAISPTSGRAREQYF. CDR3 coding DNA: TGTGCCATCAGCCCGACTAGCGGGAGGGCACGAGAGCAGTACTTC.

The sample holds a few counts of this clonotype. The CDR3 sequence: CASSLDYGGLYEQYF. For the CDR3, the DNA is TGTGCCAGCAGCTTAGATTACGGCGGACTCTACGAGCAGTACTTC. The gene calls are TRBV11-2 and TRBJ2-7; D possibly corresponds to TRBD2 (5 bases). The CDR3 runs to 15 residues. Per the germline V gene, CDR1 is SGHAT and CDR2 is FQNNGV. V gave up 0 bases and J gave up 3 bases, with 12 bases separating them.

This clonotype was found a few times. The J gene is TRBJ2-7, the V gene TRBV5-6; the D is unclear. Germline-derived CDR1 and CDR2 are SGHDT and YYEEEE. The CDR3 totals 12 residues. V lost 1 base and J lost 11, with 13 bases in between. CDR3 residues: CASSLQSDAKYF. CDR3 nucleotide sequence: TGTGCCAGCAGCTTGCAAAGCGACGCGAAGTACTTC.